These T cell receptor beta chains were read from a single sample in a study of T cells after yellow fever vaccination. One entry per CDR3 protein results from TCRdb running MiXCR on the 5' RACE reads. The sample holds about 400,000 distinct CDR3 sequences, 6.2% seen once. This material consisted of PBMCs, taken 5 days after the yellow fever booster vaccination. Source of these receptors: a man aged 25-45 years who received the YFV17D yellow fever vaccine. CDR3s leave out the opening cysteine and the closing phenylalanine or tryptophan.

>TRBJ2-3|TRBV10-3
ASTGKGTDTQY
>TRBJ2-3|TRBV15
ATSRVASSRLAGRTDTQY
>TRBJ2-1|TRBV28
ASSPTGLYYNEQF
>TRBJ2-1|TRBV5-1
ASSLGLASWGQF
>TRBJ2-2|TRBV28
ASRRTFRGELF
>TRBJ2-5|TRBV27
ASSPTGTSGAQY
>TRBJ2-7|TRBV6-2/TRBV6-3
ASILGPSYEQY
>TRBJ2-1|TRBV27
ASSLSLARSYNEQF
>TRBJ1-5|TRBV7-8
ASSKGQHSNQPQH
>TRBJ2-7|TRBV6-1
ASRKGQGGGEQY
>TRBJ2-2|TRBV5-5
ASSLSPGAGELF
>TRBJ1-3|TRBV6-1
ASRASQVHSGNTIY
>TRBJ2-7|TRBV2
ASSEGTSESYEQY
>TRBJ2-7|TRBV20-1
SATQGNSREQY
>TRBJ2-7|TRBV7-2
ASSLVDTTGLYEQY
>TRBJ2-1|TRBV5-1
ASTRGEREWDEQF
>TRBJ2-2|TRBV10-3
AISGAPGGTNTGELF